This T cell receptor (beta chain) was captured in a study of beta chain features in type 1 diabetes. Study context: Examination covered around 110 million sorted cells spanning all samples. Whole-study results and caveats: A potential influence of HLA type upon TCRB rearrangement remained unresolved herein. Across all four CD4+ subsets, people with type 1 diabetes showed modestly shorter TCRB CDR3s.

Germline CDR1 and CDR2: LGHNA and YSLEER. The V and J ends lost 2 bases and 9 bases, in that order; junction bases with no gene match: 4. The CDR3 extends over 15 amino acids. Expressed TCRB transcripts got sequenced, as all isolated RNA was reverse transcribed. Clones were read by immunoSEQ multiplex PCR, and TCRdb kept only the in-frame ones, dropping some. The data contain roughly 38,000 clones, roughly 70% of them seen just once; the ten biggest clones take up under 2%. Naive, central memory, regulatory and stem cell-like memory cells within the CD4+ compartment were sorted using CD45RO/CCR7/CD25/CD127/CD95/CD27. With respect to this clone: Its antigen is not known.

V gene TRBV4-3 combines with J gene TRBJ2-2; 12 bases line up with TRBD2. The TCR originated in a man aged 30 to 45 with type 1 diabetes. Some clones in this sample may be carry-over from other donors' samples. Sequencing was carried out using Tregs from blood. The CDR3 reads CASSQLAGGRRELFF. CDR3 DNA sequence: TGCGCCAGCAGCCAACTAGCGGGGGGGCGAAGGGAGCTGTTTTTT.